Listed below are T cell receptor beta chains from one sample, sequenced in a study of cytomegalovirus exposure and HLA in healthy donors. Profiling relied on immunoSEQ multiplex PCR, and the TCRdb table lists in-frame clones only, not all of them. The sample carries around 180,000 clones, around 75% recorded once. Source material: PBMCs. The receptors stem from a woman aged 45-65 years in good health and CMV-seronegative. The CDR3 runs from the conserved cysteine through the conserved F or W.

v_call: TRBV25-1
j_call: TRBJ1-2
cdr3_aa: CASSGSGTGVYGYTF

v_call: TRBV18
j_call: TRBJ2-2
cdr3_aa: CASSPSGTSGTGELFF

v_call: TRBV11-2
j_call: TRBJ2-7
cdr3_aa: CASSLGDRGHEQYF

v_call: TRBV4-1
j_call: TRBJ2-4
cdr3_aa: CASSTAGTHKNIQYF

v_call: TRBV2
j_call: TRBJ2-1
cdr3_aa: CASTTGLAGNNEQFF

v_call: TRBV29-1
j_call: TRBJ1-1
cdr3_aa: CSVDRDRPEAFF

v_call: TRBV29-1
j_call: TRBJ2-1
cdr3_aa: CSVEVGLALYNEQFF

v_call: TRBV19
j_call: TRBJ1-6
cdr3_aa: CASSTRHTSSYNSPLHF

v_call: TRBV10-3
j_call: TRBJ2-5
cdr3_aa: CAIKRGEGRGEQYF

v_call: TRBV6-1
j_call: TRBJ1-2
cdr3_aa: CASSYQGYGYTF

v_call: TRBV25-1
j_call: TRBJ2-1
cdr3_aa: CASSALSGGNEQFF

v_call: TRBV7-9
j_call: TRBJ2-2
cdr3_aa: CSSSLIQGLNTGELFF

v_call: TRBV10-3
j_call: TRBJ1-2
cdr3_aa: CAISEPLAGDQGGYTF

v_call: TRBV11-2
j_call: TRBJ2-5
cdr3_aa: CASSLEAGRETQYF

v_call: TRBV7-2
j_call: TRBJ2-4
cdr3_aa: CASSLVGGRPKNIQYF

v_call: TRBV19
j_call: TRBJ1-2
cdr3_aa: CASSPGSGYTF

v_call: TRBV2
j_call: TRBJ2-1
cdr3_aa: CASSSTGLTYNEQFF

v_call: TRBV7-9
j_call: TRBJ1-2
cdr3_aa: CASSLPPAGAYGYTF

v_call: TRBV5-1
j_call: TRBJ1-2
cdr3_aa: CASSFEGVGYGYTF

v_call: TRBV27
j_call: TRBJ2-3
cdr3_aa: CASSLGQTTDTQYF

v_call: TRBV9
j_call: TRBJ1-1
cdr3_aa: CASSEGQNTEAFF

v_call: TRBV9
j_call: TRBJ1-1
cdr3_aa: CASSPRNRRRAEAFF

v_call: TRBV7-3
j_call: TRBJ2-3
cdr3_aa: CASSPQGGTDTQYF

v_call: TRBV13
j_call: TRBJ1-3
cdr3_aa: CASSLERARGLSGNTIYF

v_call: TRBV7-2
j_call: TRBJ2-7
cdr3_aa: CASSSPVSYEQYF

v_call: TRBV4-3
j_call: TRBJ1-2
cdr3_aa: CASSQEGVRIAGGYTF

v_call: TRBV6-5
j_call: TRBJ1-1
cdr3_aa: CASSYGFVNTEAFF

v_call: TRBV27
j_call: TRBJ2-3
cdr3_aa: CASSRPRTGRTDTQYF

v_call: TRBV7-9
j_call: TRBJ2-3
cdr3_aa: CASSQKGRAPGDTQYF

v_call: TRBV19
j_call: TRBJ1-4
cdr3_aa: CASKPRTAPEKLFF

v_call: TRBV6-1
j_call: TRBJ1-5
cdr3_aa: CASSEVRTGSPWVSQPQHF

v_call: TRBV9
j_call: TRBJ1-2
cdr3_aa: CASTFGVGAEGYTF

v_call: TRBV13
j_call: TRBJ2-7
cdr3_aa: CASSGRDRGAEQYF

v_call: TRBV4-3
j_call: TRBJ1-4
cdr3_aa: CASSQGGGQFNEKLFF

v_call: TRBV7-3
j_call: TRBJ1-2
cdr3_aa: CASSSRRGYGYTF

v_call: TRBV25-1
j_call: TRBJ1-4
cdr3_aa: CASTPGLRQNNEKLFF

v_call: TRBV5-1
j_call: TRBJ2-5
cdr3_aa: CASSTGTPGPETQYF

v_call: TRBV30
j_call: TRBJ2-7
cdr3_aa: CAWSSGFRSYEQYF

v_call: TRBV9
j_call: TRBJ2-3
cdr3_aa: CASSALTDTQYF

v_call: TRBV9
j_call: TRBJ1-1
cdr3_aa: CASSVDGEGGTEAFF

v_call: TRBV5-1
j_call: TRBJ2-7
cdr3_aa: CASSSGGIYEQYF

v_call: TRBV4-1
j_call: TRBJ1-1
cdr3_aa: CASSQVSTGGTEAFF

v_call: TRBV18
j_call: TRBJ1-2
cdr3_aa: CASSLGQGASGYTF

v_call: TRBV4-1
j_call: TRBJ2-7
cdr3_aa: CASSPIQGSYEQYF

v_call: TRBV5-1
j_call: TRBJ2-1
cdr3_aa: CASSLLEGEGEQFF

v_call: TRBV5-1
j_call: TRBJ1-1
cdr3_aa: CASKGQYEPEAFF